This is a list of T cell receptor beta chains from one sample in a study of neurological immune-mediated disorders. TCRdb analysed the 5' RACE reads with MiXCR anew, one entry per CDR3 protein. The table has about 45,000 distinct CDR3 sequences, approximately 13% seen once. Sequences were obtained from PBMCs. The receptors stem from a man younger than 40 in good health. Each CDR3 is given with its conserved first and last residue.

TRBJ2-7	TRBV10-1	CASSGTSGSNEQYF
TRBJ2-1	TRBV15	CATSGGQGSDEQFF
TRBJ2-5	TRBV29-1	CSVGRTSGETQYF
TRBJ2-7	TRBV29-1	CSVAGGPYEQYF
TRBJ1-1	TRBV5-1	CASSSQGAGTEAFF
TRBJ2-5	TRBV3-1	CASSHEYQETQYF
TRBJ2-3	TRBV20-1	CSARDTDPRRADTQYF
TRBJ2-7	TRBV20-1	CSTSGQGYEQYF
TRBJ2-2	TRBV20-1	CSARTGTSGRAVYGTGELFF
TRBJ2-5	TRBV5-1	CASSQSGQGQETQYF
TRBJ2-5	TRBV5-6	CASSLSTGLETQYF
TRBJ2-5	TRBV5-1	CASSLPGLQETQYF
TRBJ2-5	TRBV6-5	CASSWTAAGETQYF
TRBJ2-7	TRBV28	CASSLGPNRLSYEQYF
TRBJ2-6	TRBV14	CASSQQITSGANVLTF
TRBJ2-7	TRBV28	CASSLGYGTYEQYF
TRBJ2-3	TRBV27	CASIPSGGPQVTQYF
TRBJ1-6	TRBV10-2	CASSESRQESPLHF
TRBJ2-5	TRBV5-1	CASSLAFNSRETQYF
TRBJ2-7	TRBV28	CTSYPSGTGSADQYF
TRBJ2-7	TRBV20-1	CSARVAGTAYEQYF
TRBJ2-5	TRBV24-1	CATSGFSGMRETQYF
TRBJ2-3	TRBV10-3	CAISDGTSTDTQYF
TRBJ2-1	TRBV7-3	CASSLSAASYNEQFF
TRBJ2-1	TRBV5-1	CASSFGGSGYNEQFF
TRBJ2-1	TRBV7-3	CASSSRGGNEQFF
TRBJ1-4	TRBV28	CASSFIRDWEKLFF
TRBJ2-3	TRBV7-8	CASSLDGPTGDTQYF
TRBJ1-4	TRBV28	CASGTAYEKLFF
TRBJ2-1	TRBV6-1	CATAYTSDRDEQFF
TRBJ2-3	TRBV5-5	CASSFIAGDTQYF
TRBJ1-4	TRBV5-1	CASSRDSSVAANEKLFF
TRBJ2-1	TRBV20-1	CSASAGDTYNEQFF
TRBJ2-7	TRBV28	CASRRTGTYEQYF
TRBJ1-1	TRBV7-9	CASNKGQGDTEAFF
TRBJ1-2	TRBV20-1	CSAREWEGNYGYTF
TRBJ1-2	TRBV28	CASSSGTMGYGYTF
TRBJ2-7	TRBV20-1	CSARDPGTSADEQYF
TRBJ2-3	TRBV5-1	CASSLASSIDTQYF
TRBJ2-1	TRBV27	CASSLSDRGPQFF
TRBJ2-5	TRBV25-1	CASGGLVGETQYF